Given below is one T cell receptor (beta chain) in context. Its antigen has not been determined. No quality values exist for individual bases; no much larger clone is one base distant. These data come from a study of OX40 agonist ivuxolimab in advanced cancers. Broadly, across the study: The costimulatory receptor OX40 (CD134) was targeted by ivuxolimab, a fully human IgG2 agonistic monoclonal antibody. Intravenous ivuxolimab was administered to patients every 2 weeks at six dose levels: 0.01, 0.1, 0.3, 1.5, 3 and 10 mg/kg. The dose-escalation cohort was roughly 83% male with a mean age of around 64 years, ranging from 23 to 79. Prior anti-PD-1, anti-PD-L1 or anti-CTLA-4 therapy was permitted, and approximately 39% of dose-escalation patients had received checkpoint inhibitors. Among the approximately 54 dose-escalation patients, some 20 had hepatocellular carcinoma, 15 or so melanoma, 9 renal cell carcinoma and 9 head and neck cancer. Partial responses were achieved by three dose-escalation patients, of whom one had hepatocellular carcinoma and two had cutaneous melanoma. The monotherapy dose-escalation portion (N of about 57 patients) of the phase I ivuxolimab trial is reported in the paper. The point of sequencing TCRbeta in the periphery was to test whether ivuxolimab changed TCR sequence diversity and drove clonal T-cell expansion. Overall study outcomes, separate from this receptor: After ivuxolimab, expanded clones were on average more numerous among CD8+ T cells than among CD4+ T cells. Low levels of normalized T-cell clonal expansion were also shown by some nonresponding patients. The antigen specificity of the clonally expanded peripheral T cells was not determined. In the 0.1-3.0 mg/kg groups, partial responders had among the lowest normalized peripheral clonal expansion, particularly in CD8+ T cells. At doses of 0.1 to 3.0 mg/kg, clonal expansion of both CD4+ and CD8+ blood T cells was observed from baseline to week 6.

From cysteine to phenylalanine, the CDR3 is 15 amino acids long. CDR3 DNA is the only sequence kept; it has 45 bases, read in frame from the first base. V and J are trimmed by 4 bases and 2 bases, and the gene matches miss 5 bases of the junction. CDR1 and CDR2 are drawn from the germline V gene: SGHVS, FQNEAQ. The trial excluded patients who had a history of autoimmune disease or were on systemic immunosuppression. Peripheral blood for TCR sequencing was collected from all dose cohorts at baseline, on cycle 4 day 1, and on cycle 7 day 1. Samples came from an open-label, multicenter, first-in-human phase I dose-escalation trial of ivuxolimab. Adults with locally advanced or metastatic melanoma, renal cell, hepatocellular, or head and neck squamous cell carcinoma were enrolled in the trial. Before TCR sequencing, CD4+ T cells and CD8+ T cells from peripheral blood were sorted into separate populations.

Genomic DNA was extracted from sorted cells for sequencing of the TCRbeta CDR3 region. The immunoSEQ Assay was used to sequence the TCRbeta CDR3 regions. Sourced from immuneACCESS, this table was stored by TCRdb with only in-frame sequences that have V and J called. A share of the clones is absent; for the studies checked, an unresolved V gene accounts for under half, and the remainder has no known explanation. The table for this sample lists roughly 50,000 clones; approximately 83% of them were counted only once. The top ten constitute around 12% of the sample. The sequence joins TRBV7-8 to TRBJ1-2; the junction holds 9 bases that match TRBD1. The clonotype comes from an adult with an advanced solid tumor such as melanoma, head and neck, liver or kidney cancer. Material: CD4+ or CD8+ T cells sorted from blood, obtained in a trial of the OX40 agonist ivuxolimab. The DNA reads TGTGCCAGCAGCTCAGAAACAGGGGGCAACTATGGCTACACCTTC. This translates into CASSSETGGNYGYTF.